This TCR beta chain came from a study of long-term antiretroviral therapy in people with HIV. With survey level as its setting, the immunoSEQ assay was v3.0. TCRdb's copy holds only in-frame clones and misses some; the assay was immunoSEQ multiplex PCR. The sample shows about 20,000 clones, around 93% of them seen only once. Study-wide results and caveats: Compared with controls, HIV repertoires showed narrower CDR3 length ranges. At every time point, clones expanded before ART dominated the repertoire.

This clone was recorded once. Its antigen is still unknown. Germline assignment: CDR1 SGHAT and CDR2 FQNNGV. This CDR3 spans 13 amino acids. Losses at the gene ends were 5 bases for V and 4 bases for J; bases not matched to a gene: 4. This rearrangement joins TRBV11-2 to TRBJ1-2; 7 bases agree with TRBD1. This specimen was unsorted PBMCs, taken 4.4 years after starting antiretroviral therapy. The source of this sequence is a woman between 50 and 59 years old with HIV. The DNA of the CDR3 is TGTGCCAGCAGCCCATCAGGGGGCTATGGCTACACCTTC. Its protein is CASSPSGGYGYTF.